Shown below are 3 T cell receptor beta chains from a single sample sequenced in a study of CD8 T cells in Susac syndrome (dated by TCRdb to about 2019). The library relied on the immunoSEQ multiplex PCR assay. RNA was extracted using the RNeasy kit, and roughly 0.5 to 1 microgram was reverse transcribed with random hexamers. Using fastp at Q25 and MiXCR, TCRdb reprocessed the public reads and kept productive beta chains. Each CDR3 protein appears once, grouped with its most common genes and DNA. This sample comprises roughly 200,000 distinct CDR3 sequences, approximately 94% of them detected only once. The top ten clonotypes cover 0.1% of the sample. The sequencing sample was made of CD4+ T cells from PBMCs. These receptors were obtained from a human donor in good health.

Only one count was recorded for this clonotype. This chain links TRBV5-6 with TRBJ2-7; a weak D match, TRBD2 (7 bases). The CDR3 is made up of 16 amino acids. Trimming shortened V by 5 bases and J by 4 bases, and 22 bases separated the two germline ends. Per germline, CDR1 SGHDT and CDR2 YYEEEE. The DNA for the CDR3 is TGTGCCAGCAGGGTTGAGGGGAGGGGGTCCCTTTACGAGCAGTACTTC. It yields the protein CASRVEGRGSLYEQYF.

The V and J genes are TRBV13 and TRBJ2-7; no clear D. Per the germline V gene, CDR1 is PRHDT and CDR2 is FYEKMQ (reference sequence). The CDR3 spans 12 residues. V lost 5 bases and J 1 base, leaving 6 bases between the germline ends. The CDR3 DNA is TGTGCCAGCAGCCACATGTCCTACGAGCAGTACGTC. Protein sequence: CASSHMSYEQYV.

The gene calls are TRBV2 and TRBJ1-5, with TRBD1 matching 10 bases. Germline CDR1 reads SNHLY; CDR2 reads FYNNEI. J gave up 5 bases and V 3 bases, and 4 bases lay outside the gene matches. The CDR3 runs to 15 residues. DNA for the CDR3: TGTGCCAGCAGTGACCGGACAGGGGGTCATCAGCCCCAGCATTTT. The encoded protein is CASSDRTGGHQPQHF.